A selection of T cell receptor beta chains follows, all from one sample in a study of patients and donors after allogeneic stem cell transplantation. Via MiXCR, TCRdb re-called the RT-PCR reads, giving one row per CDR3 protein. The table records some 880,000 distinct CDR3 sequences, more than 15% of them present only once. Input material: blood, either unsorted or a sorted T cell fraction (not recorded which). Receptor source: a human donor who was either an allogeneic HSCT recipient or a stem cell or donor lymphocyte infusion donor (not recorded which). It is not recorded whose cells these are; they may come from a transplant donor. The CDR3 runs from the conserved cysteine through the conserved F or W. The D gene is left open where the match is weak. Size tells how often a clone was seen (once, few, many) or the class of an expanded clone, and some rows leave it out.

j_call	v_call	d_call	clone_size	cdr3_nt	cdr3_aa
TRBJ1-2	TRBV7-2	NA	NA	TGTGCCAGCAGCTTGCCCGGGTATGGCTACACCTTC	CASSLPGYGYTF
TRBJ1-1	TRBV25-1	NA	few	TGTGCCAGCAAAGAACCCTTCGGAACTGAAGCTTTCTTT	CASKEPFGTEAFF
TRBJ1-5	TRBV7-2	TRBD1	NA	TGTGCCAGCAGCTCAGGGGGCTGGGGCAATCAGCCCCAGCATTTT	CASSSGGWGNQPQHF
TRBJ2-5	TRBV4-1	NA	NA	TGCGCCAGCAGCCAAGATGTGGCCCCGGGGCCCCAGTACTTC	CASSQDVAPGPQYF
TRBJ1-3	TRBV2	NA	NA	TGTGCCAGCAGTGAAGATGTGGGCCGTAACACCATATATTTT	CASSEDVGRNTIYF
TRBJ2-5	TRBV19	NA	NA	TGTGCCAGTAGTATACGGCCAGCAGAAGAGACCCAGTACTTC	CASSIRPAEETQYF
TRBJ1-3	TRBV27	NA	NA	TGTGCCAGCAGCCTCACAGGGCCGACTGGAAACACCATATATTTT	CASSLTGPTGNTIYF
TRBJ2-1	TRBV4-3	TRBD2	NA	TGCGCCAGCAGCCAGACCAGGTCGGGGGGACGACCCTACAATGAGCAGTTCTTC	CASSQTRSGGRPYNEQFF
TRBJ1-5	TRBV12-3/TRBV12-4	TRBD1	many	TGTGCCAGCAGGCACAGGGGGAAGGGCAATCAGCCCCAGCATTTT	CASRHRGKGNQPQHF
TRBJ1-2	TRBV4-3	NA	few	TGCGCCAGCAGCCAAGAAAGGGAGGGTACAGGGTTCAACTATGGCTACACCTTC	CASSQEREGTGFNYGYTF
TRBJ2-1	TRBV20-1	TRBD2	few	TGCAGTGCTACCGGTACTAGCGGGATGGGGGAGCAGTTCTTC	CSATGTSGMGEQFF
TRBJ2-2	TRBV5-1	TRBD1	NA	TGCGCCAGCAGCTCCGGGACAGGGGCTACCGGGGAGCTGTTTTTT	CASSSGTGATGELFF
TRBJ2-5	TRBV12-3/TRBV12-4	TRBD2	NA	TGTGCCAGCAGTCCAGGCCCCCGGACTAGCGGGCGAGAGACCCAGTACTTC	CASSPGPRTSGRETQYF
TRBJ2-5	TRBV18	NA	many	TGTGCCAGCAGCCCTCAGGGGGAGACCCAGTACTTC	CASSPQGETQYF
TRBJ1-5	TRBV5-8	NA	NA	TGTGCCAGCAGCTTGGTTACAGGGATTGGGGTTCAGCCCCAGCATTTT	CASSLVTGIGVQPQHF
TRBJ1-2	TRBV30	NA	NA	TGTGCCTGGAGTGTAGGTCAGGGGTATGGCTACACCTTC	CAWSVGQGYGYTF
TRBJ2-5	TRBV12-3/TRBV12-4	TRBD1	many	TGTGCCAGCAGTTCACTACAGGGGGCGGAGGAGACCCAGTACTTC	CASSSLQGAEETQYF
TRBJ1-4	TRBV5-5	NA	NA	TGTGCCAGCAGGCCGACCGGGACATCAAGCCGTAATGAAAAACTGTTTTTT	CASRPTGTSSRNEKLFF
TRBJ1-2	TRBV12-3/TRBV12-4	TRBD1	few	TGTGCCAGCAGCTTAAGGGGACAGGCCCAAGGCTACACCTTC	CASSLRGQAQGYTF
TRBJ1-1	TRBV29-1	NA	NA	TGCAGCGTTGACTCTATCGAAGCTTTCTTT	CSVDSIEAFF
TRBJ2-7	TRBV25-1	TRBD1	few	TGTGCCAGCAGTCTTCCGGGACAGGGGCGCGAGCAGTACTTC	CASSLPGQGREQYF
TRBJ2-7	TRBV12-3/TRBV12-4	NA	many	TGTGCCAGTACTAAAGGGGACTACGAGCAGTACTTC	CASTKGDYEQYF
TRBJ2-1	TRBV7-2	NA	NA	TGTGCCAGCAGCAAGGGACATATTTACAATGAGCAGTTCTTC	CASSKGHIYNEQFF
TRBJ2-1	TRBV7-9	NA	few	TGTGCCAGCAGCTTAACCCCTAGATCAGGAAATGAGCAGTTCTTC	CASSLTPRSGNEQFF
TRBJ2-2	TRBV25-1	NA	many	TGTGCCAGCAGTCCCAGGGGATGGACCGGGGAGCTGTTTTTT	CASSPRGWTGELFF
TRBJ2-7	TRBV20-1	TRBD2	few	TGCAGTGCTAGGAGACTAGCGGGGCCCTCCTACGAGCAGTACTTC	CSARRLAGPSYEQYF
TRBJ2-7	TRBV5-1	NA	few	TGCGCCAGTCGGGAAAACTACGAGCAGTACTTC	CASRENYEQYF
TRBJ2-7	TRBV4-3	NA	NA	TGCGCCAGCAGCCAAGGGTACCACACGGGCGAGCAGTACTTC	CASSQGYHTGEQYF
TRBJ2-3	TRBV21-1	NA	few	TGTGCCAGCAGCAAAGGGGCCGGGACAAAGTATTTT	CASSKGAGTKYF
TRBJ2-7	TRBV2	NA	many	TGTGCCAGCAGTTCACAGGGATACTCCTACGAGCAGTACTTC	CASSSQGYSYEQYF
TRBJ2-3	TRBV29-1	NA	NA	TGCAGCGTTGAAGATAGGGACCACACAGATACGCAGTATTTT	CSVEDRDHTDTQYF
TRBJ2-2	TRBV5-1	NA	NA	TGCGCCAGCAGCAACGGACAGTCGAACACCGGGGAGCTGTTTTTT	CASSNGQSNTGELFF
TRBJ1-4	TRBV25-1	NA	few	TGTGCCAGCAGTGAAGAAAGGGTGGCCGAAAAACTGTTTTTT	CASSEERVAEKLFF
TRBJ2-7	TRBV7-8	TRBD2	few	TGTGCCAGCAGCAAGGGACTAGCGGGGGGTCTAACCCTTTCCTACGAGCAGTACTTC	CASSKGLAGGLTLSYEQYF
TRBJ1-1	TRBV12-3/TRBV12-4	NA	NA	TGTGCCAGCAGCCCCAGCAGGCAGCTTCCACCGGGGTTT	CASSPSRQLPPGF
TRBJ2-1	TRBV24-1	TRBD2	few	TGTGCCATAGGACTAGCGAACAATGAGCAGTTCTTC	CAIGLANNEQFF